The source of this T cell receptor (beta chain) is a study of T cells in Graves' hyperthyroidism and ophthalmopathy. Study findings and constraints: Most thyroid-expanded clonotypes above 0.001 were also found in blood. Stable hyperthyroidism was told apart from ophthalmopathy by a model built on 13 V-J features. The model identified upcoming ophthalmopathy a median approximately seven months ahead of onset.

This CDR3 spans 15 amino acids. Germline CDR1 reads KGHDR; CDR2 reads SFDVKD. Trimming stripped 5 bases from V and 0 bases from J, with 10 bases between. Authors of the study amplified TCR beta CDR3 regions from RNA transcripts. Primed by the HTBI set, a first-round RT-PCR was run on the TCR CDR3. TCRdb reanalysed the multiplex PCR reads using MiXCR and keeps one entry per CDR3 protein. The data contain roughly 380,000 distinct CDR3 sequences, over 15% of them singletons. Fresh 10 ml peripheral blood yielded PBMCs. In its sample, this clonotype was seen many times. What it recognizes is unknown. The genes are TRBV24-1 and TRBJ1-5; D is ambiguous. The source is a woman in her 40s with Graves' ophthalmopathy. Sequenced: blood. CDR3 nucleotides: TGTGCCACCAGTGCGGGCCTCAATAGCAATCAGCCCCAGCATTTT. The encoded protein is CATSAGLNSNQPQHF.